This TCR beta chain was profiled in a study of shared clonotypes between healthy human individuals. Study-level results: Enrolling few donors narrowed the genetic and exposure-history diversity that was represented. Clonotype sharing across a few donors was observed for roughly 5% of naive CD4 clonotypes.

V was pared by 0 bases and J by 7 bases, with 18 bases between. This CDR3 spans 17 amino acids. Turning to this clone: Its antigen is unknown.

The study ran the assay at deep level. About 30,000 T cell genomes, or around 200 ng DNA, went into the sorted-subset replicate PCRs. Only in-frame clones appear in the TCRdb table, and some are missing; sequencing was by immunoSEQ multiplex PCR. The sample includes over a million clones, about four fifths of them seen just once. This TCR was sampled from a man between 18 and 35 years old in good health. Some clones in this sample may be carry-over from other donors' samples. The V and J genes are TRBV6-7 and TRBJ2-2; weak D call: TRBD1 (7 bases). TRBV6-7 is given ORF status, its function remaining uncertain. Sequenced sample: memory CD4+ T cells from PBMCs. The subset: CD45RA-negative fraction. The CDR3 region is CASSYSRDRGLVGELFF. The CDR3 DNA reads TGTGCCAGCAGTTACTCGCGGGACAGAGGCTTAGTCGGGGAGCTGTTTTTT.